A single sample gave rise to the 27 T cell receptor beta chains below, sequenced in a study of blood T cell repertoires in COVID-19. The data were produced by immunoSEQ multiplex PCR, yet TCRdb's version contains in-frame clones alone and is incomplete. In the table there are hundreds of thousands of clones, 82% of which are singletons. Material: peripheral blood. The receptors were gathered from an older woman with active or convalescent COVID-19.

This chain joins TRBV19 and TRBJ1-4, with TRBD1 identical over 7 bases. V lost 4 bases to trimming and J lost 8 bases; unmatched junction nucleotides: 13. CDR3 length: 16 residues. Germline CDR1 LNHDA, CDR2 SQIVND (reference sequence). CDR3 sequence reads: CASSTGETGTREKLFF. The CDR3 DNA sequence: TGTGCCAGTAGTACCGGAGAGACAGGGACCCGCGAAAAACTGTTTTTT. The full variable domain, in which reference TRBV19 and TRBJ1-4 provide the parts outside the CDR3, is DGGITQSPKYLFRKEGQNVTLSCEQNLNHDAMYWYRQDPGQGLRLIYYSQIVNDFQKGDIAEGYSVSREKKESFPLTVTSAQKNPTAFYLCASSTGETGTREKLFFGSGTQLSVL.

This clone was picked up a small number of times. This rearrangement joins TRBV6-1 to TRBJ2-3; 7 bases align to TRBD1. The ends lost 3 bases at V and 1 base at J; junction bases unmatched: 10. This CDR3 is 17 amino acids long. The V gene's germline CDR1 is MNHNS and CDR2 SASEGT. The CDR3 bases are TGTGCCAGCAGTGAGAACAGGGGAGTATGGGGCACAGATACGCAGTATTTT. Its translation is CASSENRGVWGTDTQYF.

The chain couples TRBV2 to TRBJ1-5; perhaps TRBD1 as D (5 bases). This CDR3 region has 14 residues. Trimming removed 4 bases from V and 6 bases from J, with 13 bases in between. The germline V gene encodes CDR1 SNHLY and CDR2 FYNNEI. The CDR3 DNA sequence: TGTGCCAGCAGTGGTAGGGGAGGGAGTCAGCCCCAGCATTTT. The encoded protein is CASSGRGGSQPQHF.

The chain couples TRBV4-2 to TRBJ1-4, with D hard to call. Trimming removed 2 bases at V and 8 bases at J, with 18 bases between. Germline V CDR1 and CDR2: LGHNA, YNFKEQ. The CDR3 is 16 residues long. The CDR3 spells CASSQRRTGLEEKLFF. The CDR3 nucleotides read TGTGCCAGCAGCCAAAGACGGACCGGACTTGAAGAAAAACTGTTTTTT.

The chain joins TRBV7-6 to TRBJ2-1; 10 bases agree with TRBD2. This CDR3 region has 16 residues. Germline loops: CDR1 SGHVS, CDR2 FNYEAQ. Unmatched junction bases numbered 8, after V lost 2 bases and J lost 7 bases. Written as DNA, the CDR3 is TGTGCCAGCAGCTTAATTCCAGCGGGGGGGCGTAATGAGCAGTTCTTC. It codes for CASSLIPAGGRNEQFF.

The chain combines TRBV5-4 with TRBJ1-1; 7 bases map to TRBD1. The CDR3 is made up of 14 amino acids. Germline V gene lookup returns CDR1 SGHNT and CDR2 YYREEE (reference sequence). V was clipped by 3 bases and J by 7 bases; unmatched bases: 9. Written as DNA, the CDR3 is TGTGCCAGCAGCTCTGGGACGGCAGGGGGTGAAGCTTTCTTT. Its protein product is CASSSGTAGGEAFF. Variable domain in full (rest from reference TRBV5-4 and TRBJ1-1): ETGVTQSPTHLIKTRGQQVTLRCSSQSGHNTVSWYQQALGQGPQFIFQYYREEENGRGNFPPRFSGLQFPNYSSELNVNALELDDSALYLCASSSGTAGGEAFFGQGTRLTVV.

The chain has TRBV10-3 and TRBJ2-5, with D possibly matching TRBD2 (5 bases). Germline assignment: CDR1 ENHRY and CDR2 SYGVKD. CDR3 length equals 14 residues. Trimming pared 4 bases from V and 3 bases from J, leaving 12 bases between. CDR3 residues: CAISALAVKETQYF. CDR3 coding DNA: TGTGCCATCAGTGCCCTAGCAGTCAAAGAGACCCAGTACTTC.

A single count supports this clone. J is TRBJ2-5 and V is TRBV18, with D possibly matching TRBD2 (5 bases). Per germline, CDR1 KGHSH and CDR2 LQKENI. The CDR3 totals 14 residues. The V and J ends lost 2 bases and 3 bases respectively, with 10 bases between them. The CDR3 spells CASSPFGEKETQYF. The CDR3 DNA follows: TGTGCCAGCTCACCATTCGGGGAGAAAGAGACCCAGTACTTC.

The rearrangement uses TRBV5-1 and TRBJ2-3; 10 positions agree with TRBD2. CDR1 is SGHRS, CDR2 YFSETQ, per germline. CDR3 length equals 16 residues. V lost 4 bases and J lost 2; bases outside the gene matches: 7. DNA of the CDR3: TGCGCCAGCAGCCTGATAGCGGGGGGTATCACAGATACGCAGTATTTT. This encodes CASSLIAGGITDTQYF.

The CDR3 DNA reads TGTGCCAGCTGCGGGTGGGGCAATCAGCCCCAGCATTTT. Protein: CASCGWGNQPQHF. This sequence joins TRBV6-5 and TRBJ1-5; D call uncertain. V was clipped by 8 bases and J by 2 bases, with 10 bases between them. The CDR3 runs to 13 residues. Germline V gives CDR1 MNHEY, CDR2 SVGAGI.

The chain has TRBV27 and TRBJ2-3; 11 bases match TRBD1. Per germline, CDR1 MNHEY and CDR2 SMNVEV (reference sequence). This CDR3 is built from 17 residues. The V segment lost 6 bases and the J segment 4 bases; nucleotides outside the gene matches: 12. The CDR3 loop is CASSLLHRDRGADTQYF. CDR3 nucleotides: TGTGCCAGCAGCCTCCTCCACCGGGACAGGGGGGCAGATACGCAGTATTTT.

The chain joins TRBV7-2 to TRBJ1-1; maybe TRBD1 (5 bases). CDR3 length: 13 amino acids. V dropped 1 base and J dropped 5 bases, with 8 bases sitting between them. The V gene's germline CDR1 is SGHTA and CDR2 FQGNSA. The CDR3 is CASSLETVTEAFF. CDR3 nucleotides: TGTGCCAGCAGCTTAGAGACAGTGACTGAAGCTTTCTTT.

This rearrangement joins TRBV6-1 to TRBJ1-1; 7 bases align to TRBD1. Germline V gene lookup returns CDR1 MNHNS and CDR2 SASEGT. This CDR3 is built from 13 residues. V dropped 6 bases and J dropped 1; count of bases not matched to a gene: 2. Written as DNA, the CDR3 is TGTGCCAGCAGCCGACAGGGGAACACTGAAGCTTTCTTT. This encodes CASSRQGNTEAFF.

The chain couples TRBV29-1 to TRBJ1-4; TRBD1 aligns across 8 bases. This CDR3 is 11 amino acids long. The V and J ends lost 7 bases and 11 bases, in that order; junction bases with no gene match: 6. Germline-derived CDR1 and CDR2 are SQVTM and ANQGSEA. CDR3 in amino acids: CSAQGAGKLFF. The CDR3 DNA follows: TGCAGCGCCCAGGGGGCTGGGAAACTGTTTTTT.

CDR3 residues: CASSYSRAGVYNEQFF. CDR3 coding DNA: TGTGCCAGCAGTTACTCGAGGGCGGGGGTCTACAATGAGCAGTTCTTC. The chain couples TRBV6-5 to TRBJ2-1, with TRBD2 matching 7 bases. CDR1 is MNHEY and CDR2 is SVGAGI in the germline V gene. This CDR3 has 16 residues. V dropped 0 bases and J dropped 3; count of bases not matched to a gene: 5.

The V call is TRBV5-1, the J call TRBJ2-4; TRBD2 matches 7 bases. The CDR3 has 13 residues. Looked up from germline, CDR1 is SGHRS and CDR2 is YFSETQ. Losses at the gene ends were 3 bases for V and 16 bases for J; bases not matched to a gene: 13. The CDR3 DNA follows: TGCGCCAGCAGCTCCGCGGGGAGCGGGGTTCCTTACTTC. It yields the protein CASSSAGSGVPYF.

The chain combines TRBV5-1 with TRBJ2-5; TRBD1 matches at 7 bases. Germline V gene data show CDR1 as SGHRS and CDR2 as YFSETQ. The J segment lost 2 bases and the V segment lost 4 bases, leaving 5 bases of the junction unmatched. CDR3 length: 14 residues. In DNA, the CDR3 is TGCGCCAGCAGCGTTGGACAGGAACAAGAGACCCAGTACTTC. Residues: CASSVGQEQETQYF.

This clone came up a few times. The chain couples TRBV12-5 to TRBJ1-1; tentatively, D is TRBD1 (6 bases). Germline CDR1 and CDR2: LGHNT and FRNRAP. The CDR3 covers 13 residues. The V end was cut by 7 bases, the J end by 1 base, with 10 bases between. The CDR3, as DNA: TGTGCTAGTGCTCAGGGGTGGAACACTGAAGCTTTCTTT. Its protein product is CASAQGWNTEAFF. Together with reference TRBV12-5 and TRBJ1-1, the CDR3 gives the full variable domain: DARVTQTPRHKVTEMGQEVTMRCQPILGHNTVFWYRQTMMQGLELLAYFRNRAPLDDSGMPKDRFSAEMPDATLATLKIQPSEPRDSAVYFCASAQGWNTEAFFGQGTRLTVV.

The rearrangement links TRBV6-5 to TRBJ1-2; unclear D gene. Germline CDR1 is MNHEY and CDR2 is SVGAGI. With 6 bases removed from V and 2 bases from J, the gap between germline ends came to 16 bases. This CDR3 is built from 15 residues. CDR3 protein: CASSVGRSKNYGYTF. In DNA form, the CDR3 reads TGTGCCAGCAGCGTAGGCAGGTCTAAGAACTATGGCTACACCTTC.

The chain couples TRBV30 to TRBJ1-5, with 9 bases lining up with TRBD1. The CDR3 is 13 amino acids. Germline values: CDR1 GTSNPN, CDR2 SVGIG (reference sequence). V lost 1 base to trimming and J lost 12 bases; unmatched junction nucleotides: 7. CDR3 residues: CAWSGTGEGNQHF. DNA of the CDR3: TGTGCCTGGAGTGGGACAGGGGAAGGAAACCAGCATTTT. The variable domain in full, with the rest retrieved from reference TRBV30 and TRBJ1-5, is SQTIHQWPATLVQPVGSPLSLECTVEGTSNPNLYWYRQAAGRGLQLLFYSVGIGQISSEVPQNLSASRPQDRQFILSSKKLLLSDSGFYLCAWSGTGEGNQHFGDGTRLSIL.

The CDR3 sequence: CASRQGPSSYNSPLHF. The CDR3 DNA follows: TGTGCCAGCAGACAGGGGCCAAGCTCCTATAATTCACCCCTCCACTTT. The chain joins TRBV7-9 to TRBJ1-6; 7 bases are shared with TRBD1. The ends lost 6 bases at V and 0 bases at J; junction bases unmatched: 5. Germline CDR1 and CDR2: SEHNR and FQNEAQ (reference sequence). The CDR3 runs 16 residues. Supplemented by reference TRBV7-9 and TRBJ1-6, the full variable domain reads DTGVSQNPRHKITKRGQNVTFRCDPISEHNRLYWYRQTLGQGPEFLTYFQNEAQLEKSRLLSDRFSAERPKGSFSTLEIQRTEQGDSAMYLCASRQGPSSYNSPLHFGNGTRLTVT.

The genes are TRBV4-3 and TRBJ2-1, with D possibly TRBD2 on 7 matching bases. Trimming left V 0 bases short and J 7 bases short, with 16 bases between. CDR1 and CDR2 from the germline V gene are LGHNA and YSLEER. This CDR3 has 16 amino acids. CDR3 nucleotides: TGCGCCAGCAGCCAAGAACCGGGGGGCGGTTCAAATGAGCAGTTCTTC. Protein sequence: CASSQEPGGGSNEQFF.

This chain joins TRBV6-2 or TRBV6-3 and TRBJ1-1; D is undetermined. Per the germline V gene, CDR1 is MNHEY and CDR2 is SVGEGT. V lost 5 bases, J lost 5 bases, and 9 bases lay in between. CDR3 length equals 12 residues. CDR3 residues: CASSPRRTEAFF. The CDR3 DNA sequence: TGTGCCAGCAGTCCCCGGAGGACTGAAGCTTTCTTT.

V is TRBV6-6 and J is TRBJ2-7; 10 nucleotides line up with TRBD1. Trimming at V came to 4 bases and at J to 9 bases, leaving 6 bases not matched to a gene. This CDR3 has 13 residues. The germline V gene encodes CDR1 MNHNY and CDR2 SVGAGI (reference sequence). The CDR3 region is CASSSLRDRGQYF. CDR3 DNA sequence: TGTGCCAGCAGTTCTCTCCGGGACAGGGGGCAGTACTTC.

This clone was recorded a few times. CDR3: CASSEGQNTNYGYTF. CDR3 DNA: TGTGCCAGCAGTGAAGGGCAGAATACTAACTATGGCTACACCTTC. V gene TRBV6-1 combines with J gene TRBJ1-2; no firm D call. Trimming left V 1 base short and J 0 bases short, with 9 bases between. Looked up from germline, CDR1 is MNHNS and CDR2 is SASEGT. The CDR3 sequence is 15 residues long.

The chain employs TRBV25-1 and TRBJ1-1, with a possible D match to TRBD1 (6 bases). The CDR3 is 18 residues long. Trimming took off 5 bases at V and 1 base at J, with 23 bases between the two ends. Germline CDR1 and CDR2: MGHDK and SYGVNS. CDR3 in DNA: TGTGCCAGCAGTAGGGAACCCAGAAAAAGGGGGGGGAACACTGAAGCTTTCTTT. The encoded protein is CASSREPRKRGGNTEAFF.

This clone was recorded only once. V is TRBV5-4 and J is TRBJ1-2; D is perhaps TRBD1 (5 bases). Germline-derived CDR1 and CDR2 are SGHNT and YYREEE (reference sequence). There are 16 residues in the CDR3. V was trimmed by 2 bases and J by 4 bases, leaving 18 bases between them. Here the CDR3 reads CASSLPQGLNFYGYTF. The CDR3 region has the DNA TGTGCCAGCAGCTTACCTCAGGGACTGAACTTCTATGGCTACACCTTC.